Listed below are T cell receptor beta chains from one sample, sequenced in a study of blood T cell repertoires in COVID-19. Some clones are missing from TCRdb's copy, which holds only in-frame ones; the method was immunoSEQ multiplex PCR. The table lists approximately 240,000 clones, approximately 84% of them singletons, with around 2.7% in the top ten. Input material: peripheral blood. These TCRs come from a woman aged 25 to 45 who had recovered from COVID-19. The CDR3 runs from the conserved cysteine through the conserved F or W. The order of the fields is V gene, J gene, clone size, D gene, CDR3 DNA, CDR3 protein. The D gene is left open where the match is weak. Not all rows give a size; the values are once, few, many and, for expanded clones, a class.

v_gene: TRBV2
j_gene: TRBJ1-5
abundance: NA
d_gene: NA
CDR3nt: TGTGCCAGCAGTGACAGCGGACAGCCCCAGCATTTT
CDR3aa: CASSDSGQPQHF

v_gene: TRBV5-1
j_gene: TRBJ1-1
abundance: NA
d_gene: TRBD1
CDR3nt: TGCGCCAGCAGCTTCTTAGGACAGGGGGCGCGCACTGAAGCTTTCTTT
CDR3aa: CASSFLGQGARTEAFF

v_gene: TRBV13
j_gene: TRBJ2-5
abundance: NA
d_gene: TRBD2
CDR3nt: TGTGCCAGCAGCTTAGATGGGGAAGCGGGAGGGCCGGAGACCCAGTACTTC
CDR3aa: CASSLDGEAGGPETQYF

v_gene: TRBV7-3
j_gene: TRBJ2-1
abundance: NA
d_gene: NA
CDR3nt: TGTGCCAGCAGCTTAGCCCCCTTGGGGGGGGCAAATGAGCAGTTCTTC
CDR3aa: CASSLAPLGGANEQFF

v_gene: TRBV10-3
j_gene: TRBJ2-5
abundance: few
d_gene: NA
CDR3nt: TGTGCCATCAGTGAAGAAATCGTCCAGGAGACCCAGTACTTC
CDR3aa: CAISEEIVQETQYF

v_gene: TRBV6-5
j_gene: TRBJ2-7
abundance: few
d_gene: NA
CDR3nt: TGTGCCAGCATCGATGGAGGGGCCAGGGCCTACGAGCAGTACTTC
CDR3aa: CASIDGGARAYEQYF

v_gene: TRBV19
j_gene: TRBJ1-3
abundance: NA
d_gene: NA
CDR3nt: TGTGCCACATCGGGGGTTAACTCTGGAAACACCATATATTTT
CDR3aa: CATSGVNSGNTIYF

v_gene: TRBV30
j_gene: TRBJ1-5
abundance: NA
d_gene: NA
CDR3nt: TGTGCCTGGAGGACTCCTCAGGGGAATCAGCCCCAGCATTTT
CDR3aa: CAWRTPQGNQPQHF

v_gene: TRBV9
j_gene: TRBJ1-2
abundance: many
d_gene: NA
CDR3nt: TGTGCCAGCAGCGTAGAACAGGGCGTTAACTATGGCTACACCTTC
CDR3aa: CASSVEQGVNYGYTF

v_gene: TRBV27
j_gene: TRBJ1-5
abundance: NA
d_gene: TRBD1
CDR3nt: TGTGCCAGCAGTGCGGACAGGGGAAATCAGCCCCAGCATTTT
CDR3aa: CASSADRGNQPQHF

v_gene: TRBV27
j_gene: TRBJ1-2
abundance: NA
d_gene: NA
CDR3nt: TGTGCCAGCAGTTTATCGAGGGCAGCGACTATAGGCTACACCTTC
CDR3aa: CASSLSRAATIGYTF

v_gene: TRBV14
j_gene: TRBJ2-5
abundance: NA
d_gene: NA
CDR3nt: TGTGCCAGCAGCCAAGAAGTGTATGCGGTCCAAGAGACCCAGTACTTC
CDR3aa: CASSQEVYAVQETQYF

v_gene: TRBV9
j_gene: TRBJ1-5
abundance: NA
d_gene: NA
CDR3nt: TGTGCCAGCAGCGTAGGAGCCTGGGCGGGTCAGCCCCAGCATTTT
CDR3aa: CASSVGAWAGQPQHF

v_gene: TRBV5-1
j_gene: TRBJ2-5
abundance: NA
d_gene: TRBD2
CDR3nt: TGCGCCAGCAGGCCTGGGAGGGGAGAGACCCAGTACTTC
CDR3aa: CASRPGRGETQYF

v_gene: TRBV27
j_gene: TRBJ2-5
abundance: NA
d_gene: TRBD2
CDR3nt: TGTGCCAGCAGTTTCGGGGAGGGGACCCAGTACTTC
CDR3aa: CASSFGEGTQYF

v_gene: TRBV7-2
j_gene: TRBJ1-4
abundance: NA
d_gene: TRBD1
CDR3nt: TGTGCCAGCAGCCCCAGGACAGGGGGCATTGAAAAACTGTTTTTT
CDR3aa: CASSPRTGGIEKLFF

v_gene: TRBV20-1
j_gene: TRBJ2-1
abundance: NA
d_gene: NA
CDR3nt: TGCAGTGCTAGTCCCTCCTCCGCGGGATCCTACAATGAGCAGTTCTTC
CDR3aa: CSASPSSAGSYNEQFF

v_gene: TRBV11-2
j_gene: TRBJ2-7
abundance: NA
d_gene: NA
CDR3nt: TGTGCCAGCAGCTTAGGGACAGACTCCTACGAGCAGTACTTC
CDR3aa: CASSLGTDSYEQYF

v_gene: TRBV5-1
j_gene: TRBJ2-2
abundance: NA
d_gene: NA
CDR3nt: TGCGCCAGCACCAAGACTAGATCCGGGGAGCTGTTTTTT
CDR3aa: CASTKTRSGELFF

v_gene: TRBV4-1
j_gene: TRBJ1-1
abundance: NA
d_gene: NA
CDR3nt: TGCGCCAGCAGCCAAGATCAGGGGAACACTGAAGCTTTCTTT
CDR3aa: CASSQDQGNTEAFF

v_gene: TRBV7-3
j_gene: TRBJ2-1
abundance: NA
d_gene: NA
CDR3nt: TGTGCCAGCAGCTTAAAAGCGAGCTCCTACAATGAGCAGTTCTTC
CDR3aa: CASSLKASSYNEQFF

v_gene: TRBV7-2
j_gene: TRBJ1-2
abundance: NA
d_gene: NA
CDR3nt: TGTGCCAGCAGCTCCACGACGGGTTTTGGCTACACCTTC
CDR3aa: CASSSTTGFGYTF

v_gene: TRBV7-3
j_gene: TRBJ2-7
abundance: NA
d_gene: TRBD2
CDR3nt: TGTGCCAGCAGCACCTGGACTAGCGGGAGTTACGAGCAGTACTTC
CDR3aa: CASSTWTSGSYEQYF

v_gene: TRBV20-1
j_gene: TRBJ2-1
abundance: NA
d_gene: NA
CDR3nt: TGCAGCCGGGGTCTATACAATGAGCAGTTCTTC
CDR3aa: CSRGLYNEQFF

v_gene: TRBV28
j_gene: TRBJ1-6
abundance: few
d_gene: NA
CDR3nt: TGTGCCAGCAGAGGACATATTCCCACACCCCTCCACTTT
CDR3aa: CASRGHIPTPLHF

v_gene: TRBV5-1
j_gene: TRBJ2-3
abundance: NA
d_gene: TRBD2
CDR3nt: TGCGCCAGCAGCCCCACTCTAGCGGGAGGAGTAGATACGCAGTATTTT
CDR3aa: CASSPTLAGGVDTQYF

v_gene: TRBV5-5
j_gene: TRBJ2-1
abundance: NA
d_gene: NA
CDR3nt: TGTGCCAGCAGCTTGACTAGCAGTCGCTCCTACAATGAGCAGTTCTTC
CDR3aa: CASSLTSSRSYNEQFF

v_gene: TRBV19
j_gene: TRBJ1-5
abundance: few
d_gene: NA
CDR3nt: TGTGCCAGTAGTATACAGGGTCAAGGGGGTAGTCAGCCCCAGCATTTT
CDR3aa: CASSIQGQGGSQPQHF

v_gene: TRBV7-9
j_gene: TRBJ2-3
abundance: NA
d_gene: NA
CDR3nt: TGTGCCAGCAGCGCCCGAGGGGGGCGGGGGACAGATACGCAGTATTTT
CDR3aa: CASSARGGRGTDTQYF

v_gene: TRBV28
j_gene: TRBJ2-7
abundance: NA
d_gene: TRBD2
CDR3nt: TGTGCCAGCAGTTTTTTCGGGGGGAGCGCCTACGAGCAGTACTTC
CDR3aa: CASSFFGGSAYEQYF

v_gene: TRBV2
j_gene: TRBJ1-6
abundance: NA
d_gene: NA
CDR3nt: TGTGCCAGCAGTCAAAGCGAAAATTCACCCCTCCACTTT
CDR3aa: CASSQSENSPLHF

v_gene: TRBV7-6
j_gene: TRBJ2-1
abundance: NA
d_gene: TRBD1
CDR3nt: TGTGCCAGCAGCCATACCATAGGACAGGGGTTAAGGAAAATTTCTTACAATGAGCAGTTCTTC
CDR3aa: CASSHTIGQGLRKISYNEQFF

v_gene: TRBV27
j_gene: TRBJ2-4
abundance: NA
d_gene: TRBD2
CDR3nt: TGTGCCAGCAGTTCAAAGCTCCTGACTAGCGGCCTGCGAGAGAACAAAAACATTCAGTACTTC
CDR3aa: CASSSKLLTSGLRENKNIQYF